This is a list of T cell receptor beta chains from one sample in a study of cytomegalovirus exposure and HLA in healthy donors. Profiled with immunoSEQ multiplex PCR; TCRdb holds only in-frame clones, not every one. The profile shows around 180,000 clones, over 60% of them singletons. The sequenced material came from PBMCs. The receptor set was obtained from a girl between 10 and 17 years old in good health and CMV-seronegative. CDR3s include the opening cysteine and the closing phenylalanine or tryptophan. The order of the fields is clone size, J gene, V gene, CDR3 protein. Part of the rows lack a size; the others show once, few, many or a class for expanded clones.

clone_size: .; j_call: TRBJ2-3; v_call: TRBV13; cdr3_aa: CASSLGTSGSTDTQYF
clone_size: .; j_call: TRBJ2-2; v_call: TRBV5-1; cdr3_aa: CASSLVSGSNTGELFF
clone_size: .; j_call: TRBJ1-5; v_call: TRBV6-5; cdr3_aa: CASSYTSGNQPQHF
clone_size: .; j_call: TRBJ2-6; v_call: TRBV25-1; cdr3_aa: CASSPQGGVRSGANVLTF
clone_size: .; j_call: TRBJ1-2; v_call: TRBV28; cdr3_aa: CASSLSDRGYGYTF
clone_size: .; j_call: TRBJ2-7; v_call: TRBV6-6; cdr3_aa: CASSPQVEQYF
clone_size: .; j_call: TRBJ2-2; v_call: TRBV19; cdr3_aa: CASRPHGGDRGLTGELFF
clone_size: .; j_call: TRBJ2-1; v_call: TRBV7-6; cdr3_aa: CASSLAPSYNEQFF
clone_size: .; j_call: TRBJ2-2; v_call: TRBV2; cdr3_aa: CASRDLQGSNTGELFF
clone_size: .; j_call: TRBJ1-5; v_call: TRBV7-9; cdr3_aa: CASSLGIGGGLMEPQHF
clone_size: .; j_call: TRBJ1-2; v_call: TRBV13; cdr3_aa: CASSSDPSGQGAYGYTF
clone_size: .; j_call: TRBJ1-1; v_call: TRBV25-1; cdr3_aa: CAYGGLGTEAFF
clone_size: few; j_call: TRBJ2-1; v_call: TRBV7-8; cdr3_aa: CASSLGLAGGAGYNEQFF
clone_size: .; j_call: TRBJ1-1; v_call: TRBV4-2; cdr3_aa: CASSQEENDRATGNTEAFF
clone_size: .; j_call: TRBJ1-2; v_call: TRBV6-5; cdr3_aa: CASSYSPGLDGYTF
clone_size: .; j_call: TRBJ1-1; v_call: TRBV9; cdr3_aa: CASSPKTGASEGEAFF
clone_size: .; j_call: TRBJ1-6; v_call: TRBV19; cdr3_aa: CASSSGQGATSPLHF
clone_size: few; j_call: TRBJ2-7; v_call: TRBV2; cdr3_aa: CASSSGLPTYEQYF
clone_size: .; j_call: TRBJ1-6; v_call: TRBV5-6; cdr3_aa: CASSLTGLNSPLHF
clone_size: .; j_call: TRBJ1-1; v_call: TRBV20-1; cdr3_aa: CRLTGGEAFF
clone_size: .; j_call: TRBJ2-1; v_call: TRBV11-2; cdr3_aa: CASSPTSGSHNEQFF
clone_size: .; j_call: TRBJ2-7; v_call: TRBV14; cdr3_aa: CASSHRDRGREQYF
clone_size: .; j_call: TRBJ1-4; v_call: TRBV6-5; cdr3_aa: CASRRNEKLFF
clone_size: .; j_call: TRBJ2-7; v_call: TRBV19; cdr3_aa: CASSIMAGTYEQYF
clone_size: once; j_call: TRBJ2-7; v_call: TRBV27; cdr3_aa: CASSGGQPYEQYF
clone_size: .; j_call: TRBJ2-5; v_call: TRBV5-4; cdr3_aa: CASSGAGGIMEETQYF
clone_size: .; j_call: TRBJ2-5; v_call: TRBV7-6; cdr3_aa: CASSFSGGAFETQYF
clone_size: few; j_call: TRBJ2-1; v_call: TRBV2; cdr3_aa: CASSERQVYNEQFF
clone_size: .; j_call: TRBJ2-1; v_call: TRBV4-2; cdr3_aa: CASSQDDNLGHYNEQFF
clone_size: .; j_call: TRBJ2-7; v_call: TRBV9; cdr3_aa: CASSGTSLGEQYF
clone_size: .; j_call: TRBJ2-3; v_call: TRBV10-1; cdr3_aa: CASSATTGPPDTQYF
clone_size: .; j_call: TRBJ1-2; v_call: TRBV2; cdr3_aa: CASSVQGGFYGYTF
clone_size: .; j_call: TRBJ1-2; v_call: TRBV27; cdr3_aa: CASSGGQALAIGYTF
clone_size: .; j_call: TRBJ2-2; v_call: TRBV5-1; cdr3_aa: CASRLDRGAIAGELFF
clone_size: .; j_call: TRBJ2-7; v_call: TRBV7-8; cdr3_aa: CASSLGWVGEQYF
clone_size: .; j_call: TRBJ2-2; v_call: TRBV4-1; cdr3_aa: CASSRGETNTGELFF
clone_size: .; j_call: TRBJ2-3; v_call: TRBV10-3; cdr3_aa: CAANSGVQSDTQYF
clone_size: .; j_call: TRBJ1-2; v_call: TRBV25-1; cdr3_aa: CASREDRGLYGYTF
clone_size: .; j_call: TRBJ2-1; v_call: TRBV6-5; cdr3_aa: CASSRDSYNEQFF
clone_size: .; j_call: TRBJ1-1; v_call: TRBV19; cdr3_aa: CASSIDRQGQGDTEAFF
clone_size: .; j_call: TRBJ1-4; v_call: TRBV6-6; cdr3_aa: CASSYSVGQGAEKLFF
clone_size: .; j_call: TRBJ2-3; v_call: TRBV29-1; cdr3_aa: CSAFTDTQYF
clone_size: .; j_call: TRBJ2-3; v_call: TRBV18; cdr3_aa: CASSPPIITDTQYF
clone_size: .; j_call: TRBJ1-6; v_call: TRBV5-1; cdr3_aa: CASSLRDRASPLHF
clone_size: .; j_call: TRBJ1-1; v_call: TRBV5-1; cdr3_aa: CASSLSENTEAFF
clone_size: .; j_call: TRBJ1-6; v_call: TRBV28; cdr3_aa: CASSSRRWGGTLHF
clone_size: once; j_call: TRBJ1-2; v_call: TRBV6-6; cdr3_aa: CASSFRDSLLYGYTF
clone_size: .; j_call: TRBJ2-1; v_call: TRBV12-5; cdr3_aa: CASGPRGRGGPNEQFF
clone_size: .; j_call: TRBJ1-2; v_call: TRBV29-1; cdr3_aa: CSVDSAIWGDYGYTF
clone_size: few; j_call: TRBJ2-2; v_call: TRBV7-8; cdr3_aa: CASSLGSGGAIGELFF
clone_size: .; j_call: TRBJ1-1; v_call: TRBV7-9; cdr3_aa: CASSPPGGQENTEAFF
clone_size: .; j_call: TRBJ2-5; v_call: TRBV9; cdr3_aa: CASSVGPTQETQYF
clone_size: .; j_call: TRBJ2-7; v_call: TRBV2; cdr3_aa: CASVAGTGDIYEQYF
clone_size: .; j_call: TRBJ1-6; v_call: TRBV25-1; cdr3_aa: CASSDAGGQSPLHF
clone_size: .; j_call: TRBJ1-6; v_call: TRBV5-1; cdr3_aa: CASSPGSINSPLHF
clone_size: few; j_call: TRBJ1-3; v_call: TRBV19; cdr3_aa: CASSMSRGVADTIYF
clone_size: .; j_call: TRBJ1-1; v_call: TRBV6-5; cdr3_aa: CASGEGAEAFF
clone_size: .; j_call: TRBJ1-5; v_call: TRBV5-1; cdr3_aa: CASSLARGTAQHF
clone_size: .; j_call: TRBJ1-1; v_call: TRBV5-1; cdr3_aa: CASSLVGGANTEAFF